Following are 5 T cell receptor beta chains from one sample sequenced in a study of blood T cell repertoires in COVID-19. Clones were sequenced by immunoSEQ multiplex PCR, and TCRdb holds only the in-frame ones, with some missing. This repertoire shows some 200,000 clones, 84% found once; its top ten account for less than 15%. Sequencing was carried out using peripheral blood. The receptors stem from a human donor in a cohort sampled during active COVID-19.

This chain connects TRBV9 to TRBJ2-7; tentative D call: TRBD1 (7 bases). Germline CDR1 reads SGDLS; CDR2 reads YYNGEE. V was pared by 3 bases and J by 2 bases, with 15 bases between. The CDR3 runs 15 residues. CDR3 DNA: TGTGCCAGCAGCGAGGAGGCGGGACAGCCCTACGAGCAGTACTTC. As protein: CASSEEAGQPYEQYF.

The chain has TRBV11-2 and TRBJ2-3, with a possible D match to TRBD2 (6 bases). CDR3 length: 15 amino acids. Germline CDR1 is SGHAT and CDR2 is FQNNGV. V was cut by 5 bases and J by 6 bases, with 18 bases left in between. The CDR3 DNA follows: TGTGCCAGCAGCCCGACTAGATTCGCCAGGGATACGCAGTATTTT. Amino acid sequence: CASSPTRFARDTQYF.

This chain joins TRBV19 and TRBJ2-3, with 9 bases identical to TRBD1. V dropped 5 bases and J dropped 4; count of bases not matched to a gene: 7. The germline V gene has CDR1 LNHDA and CDR2 SQIVND (reference sequence). CDR3 length: 15 residues. CDR3 in amino acids: CASSPRDRDADTQYF. The CDR3 DNA reads as TGTGCCAGTAGTCCACGGGACAGGGACGCAGATACGCAGTATTTT.

The gene calls are TRBV7-8 and TRBJ1-5, with D unresolved. This CDR3 comprises 17 residues. Trimming removed 1 base from V and 0 bases from J, with 13 bases in between. Germline V gene data show CDR1 as SGHVS and CDR2 as FQNEAQ. The CDR3 nucleotides read TGTGCCAGCAGCTTAGAGAAAGGACTGAATAGCAATCAGCCCCAGCATTTT. Translated: CASSLEKGLNSNQPQHF.

The chain is built from TRBV13 and TRBJ1-5; no clear D. The germline CDR1 and CDR2 sequences are PRHDT and FYEKMQ (reference sequence). V was clipped by 2 bases and J by 6 bases, with 5 bases between them. The CDR3 totals 12 residues. Written as DNA, the CDR3 is TGTGCCAGCAGCTTATCGGGTCAGCCCCAGCATTTT. The encoded protein is CASSLSGQPQHF.